The clone carrying this T cell receptor (beta chain) came up a few times. In the study's own analysis: Estimation of nucleated cell counts was performed using reference gene primer amplification. The method was immunoSEQ multiplex PCR; TCRdb's version includes in-frame clones alone and lacks a portion of them. The V and J calls and clone size come from that table; D and trimming were worked out from the DNA. Of 150,000 to 200,000 clones detected, around 86% appear once; the ten largest clones hold around 0.99%. The trim removed 6 bases at V and 5 bases at J, leaving 8 bases unmatched. The germline CDR1 and CDR2 sequences are SGHVS and FQNEAQ. The CDR3 is made up of 16 amino acids. The source of the sample is a study of blood T cell repertoires in COVID-19. Turning to the study itself: Donors in the United States, Italy and Spain gave samples during acute or convalescent COVID-19. PBMCs, B-cell-depleted T cells, or T cells were the source of the cDNA or gDNA that made up the material.

The chain employs TRBV7-8 and TRBJ2-1, with 12 bases that match TRBD2. The sample was peripheral blood. The source is a man between 18 and 35 years old with acute or convalescent COVID-19. DNA for the CDR3: TGTGCCAGCAGACCCCGACTAGCGGGGGAGCACAATGAGCAGTTCTTC. This sequence encodes CASRPRLAGEHNEQFF.